This TCR beta chain was sequenced during a study of cytomegalovirus exposure and HLA in healthy donors. General study points: Among TCR beta chains of equal frequency, HLA-associated ones were more clonally expanded in a later analysis. It emerged from a later analysis that several of the most significant clusters appeared to be linked to common viral pathogens.

Looked up from germline, CDR1 is ENHRY and CDR2 is SYGVKD. The CDR3 totals 16 residues. Between the trimmed V and J ends, which lost 11 bases and 0 bases, there was a span of 20 bases. The PCR used 60 Vbeta and 13 Jbeta primers. In the authors' methods: Among the unique TCR beta chains that a later analysis counted, about 86 million in all, about 11 million were shared. Repertoires were generated with immunoSEQ multiplex PCR, while TCRdb's copy carries only in-frame clones and drops some. V and J calls and clone size follow that table, whereas D and trimming were derived from the DNA. Here the sample spans under 200,000 clones, 75% to 80% being singletons. About this clone: The antigen is not known.

The sequenced sample was PBMCs. This clonotype was obtained from a woman between 40 and 50 years old in good health and CMV-seropositive. The chain joins TRBV10-3 to TRBJ2-1; TRBD2 might be the D (6 bases). CDR3 DNA sequence: TGTGCCGCCCAGTCATTAGCGGCAACCTCCTACAATGAGCAGTTCTTC. Its protein product is CAAQSLAATSYNEQFF.